The rows below give T cell receptor beta chains drawn from one sample of a study of shared clonotypes between healthy human individuals. Here immunoSEQ multiplex PCR was the method, and the copy in TCRdb shows in-frame clones only, minus some. The data contain about 2.2 million clones, roughly 93% of them singletons. Sequencing input: naive CD8+ T cells from PBMCs. These receptors were collected from a man aged 18 to 29 in good health. Some clones in this sample may be carry-over from other donors' samples. CDR3s include the opening cysteine and the closing phenylalanine or tryptophan. The D gene is left open where the match is weak. Not every row has a clone size; where given, it reads once, few, many or a size class.

V gene: TRBV7-6
D gene: .
clone size: .
CDR3 length: 13
J gene: TRBJ1-4
CDR3 protein: CASSSRRGEKLFF
CDR3 DNA: TGTGCCAGCAGCTCCCGCCGGGGGGAAAAACTGTTTTTT

V gene: TRBV29-1
D gene: .
clone size: .
CDR3 length: 14
J gene: TRBJ2-1
CDR3 protein: CSVGTLSSYNEQFF
CDR3 DNA: TGCAGCGTTGGGACCCTAAGCTCCTACAATGAGCAGTTCTTC

V gene: TRBV4-3
D gene: .
clone size: .
CDR3 length: 13
J gene: TRBJ1-6
CDR3 protein: CASSQTGGSPLHF
CDR3 DNA: TGCGCCAGCAGCCAAACAGGAGGGTCACCCCTCCACTTT

V gene: TRBV11-2
D gene: .
clone size: .
CDR3 length: 14
J gene: TRBJ2-7
CDR3 protein: CASSLAGNSGEQYF
CDR3 DNA: TGTGCCAGCAGCTTAGCGGGAAATAGTGGCGAGCAGTACTTC

V gene: TRBV5-1
D gene: .
clone size: .
CDR3 length: 15
J gene: TRBJ1-4
CDR3 protein: CASSSAGAYNEKLFF
CDR3 DNA: TGCGCCAGCAGCTCTGCAGGGGCTTATAATGAAAAACTGTTTTTT

V gene: TRBV29-1
D gene: .
clone size: .
CDR3 length: 11
J gene: TRBJ2-1
CDR3 protein: CSVDRGIEQFF
CDR3 DNA: TGCAGCGTCGACCGGGGGATCGAGCAGTTCTTC

V gene: TRBV7-9
D gene: .
clone size: .
CDR3 length: 13
J gene: TRBJ1-2
CDR3 protein: CASSSDSFYGYTF
CDR3 DNA: TGTGCCAGCAGCTCCGACAGCTTCTATGGCTACACCTTC

V gene: TRBV28
D gene: .
clone size: .
CDR3 length: 18
J gene: TRBJ1-5
CDR3 protein: CASSLAGFRLGSNQPQHF
CDR3 DNA: TGTGCCAGCAGTTTGGCGGGATTCCGCCTAGGGAGCAATCAGCCCCAGCATTTT

V gene: TRBV11-2
D gene: TRBD1
clone size: .
CDR3 length: 14
J gene: TRBJ2-7
CDR3 protein: CASSLGTGLPEQYF
CDR3 DNA: TGTGCCAGCAGCTTGGGGACAGGGTTACCCGAGCAGTACTTC

V gene: TRBV4-1
D gene: TRBD1
clone size: .
CDR3 length: 15
J gene: TRBJ2-7
CDR3 protein: CASSQRDRAPYEQYF
CDR3 DNA: TGCGCCAGCAGCCAGCGGGACAGGGCCCCCTACGAGCAGTACTTC

V gene: TRBV9
D gene: TRBD1
clone size: .
CDR3 length: 15
J gene: TRBJ2-7
CDR3 protein: CASSVEDRGIYEQYF
CDR3 DNA: TGTGCCAGCAGCGTAGAAGACAGGGGGATCTACGAGCAGTACTTC

V gene: TRBV4-2
D gene: TRBD2
clone size: .
CDR3 length: 18
J gene: TRBJ2-3
CDR3 protein: CASSQLLWRESSTDTQYF
CDR3 DNA: TGTGCCAGCAGCCAACTCTTGTGGCGGGAGTCTAGCACAGATACGCAGTATTTT

V gene: TRBV30
D gene: .
clone size: .
CDR3 length: 15
J gene: TRBJ1-1
CDR3 protein: CAWSPAWTENTEAFF
CDR3 DNA: TGTGCCTGGAGCCCCGCATGGACAGAGAACACTGAAGCTTTCTTT

V gene: TRBV7-2
D gene: .
clone size: .
CDR3 length: 15
J gene: TRBJ2-2
CDR3 protein: CASSLVAGRTGELFF
CDR3 DNA: TGTGCCAGCAGCTTAGTAGCAGGCCGGACCGGGGAGCTGTTTTTT

V gene: TRBV27
D gene: TRBD1
clone size: .
CDR3 length: 14
J gene: TRBJ2-7
CDR3 protein: CASSLTGGPLEQYF
CDR3 DNA: TGTGCCAGCAGTTTGACAGGGGGCCCACTCGAGCAGTACTTC

V gene: TRBV27
D gene: TRBD1
clone size: once
CDR3 length: 15
J gene: TRBJ2-7
CDR3 protein: CASSKPGQGEIGQYF
CDR3 DNA: TGTGCCAGCAGTAAACCGGGACAGGGCGAGATTGGGCAGTACTTC

V gene: TRBV13
D gene: .
clone size: .
CDR3 length: 14
J gene: TRBJ1-1
CDR3 protein: CASIPKGSNTEAFF
CDR3 DNA: TGTGCCAGCATCCCGAAGGGTTCTAACACTGAAGCTTTCTTT

V gene: TRBV5-6
D gene: .
clone size: .
CDR3 length: 12
J gene: TRBJ2-7
CDR3 protein: CASSLNYREQYF
CDR3 DNA: TGTGCCAGCAGCTTGAACTACCGCGAGCAGTACTTC

V gene: TRBV6-5
D gene: TRBD2
clone size: .
CDR3 length: 14
J gene: TRBJ2-1
CDR3 protein: CASSPGLAANEQFF
CDR3 DNA: TGTGCCAGCAGCCCGGGACTAGCGGCCAATGAGCAGTTCTTC

V gene: TRBV7-9
D gene: TRBD2
clone size: .
CDR3 length: 16
J gene: TRBJ2-1
CDR3 protein: CASSFRTSGGRNEQFF
CDR3 DNA: TGTGCCAGCAGCTTCAGGACTAGCGGAGGGAGGAATGAGCAGTTCTTC

V gene: TRBV7-9
D gene: TRBD2
clone size: .
CDR3 length: 16
J gene: TRBJ2-3
CDR3 protein: CASSTLRGLAADTQYF
CDR3 DNA: TGTGCCAGCAGCACACTCCGGGGACTAGCGGCAGATACGCAGTATTTT

V gene: TRBV5-6
D gene: TRBD1
clone size: .
CDR3 length: 15
J gene: TRBJ1-4
CDR3 protein: CASSGNRGRNEKLFF
CDR3 DNA: TGTGCCAGCAGCGGCAACAGGGGCCGTAATGAAAAACTGTTTTTT

V gene: TRBV9
D gene: .
clone size: .
CDR3 length: 12
J gene: TRBJ2-1
CDR3 protein: CASNRDYNEQFF
CDR3 DNA: TGTGCCAGCAATAGGGACTACAATGAGCAGTTCTTC

V gene: TRBV28
D gene: TRBD2
clone size: .
CDR3 length: 15
J gene: TRBJ2-7
CDR3 protein: CASSFQREFVDEQYF
CDR3 DNA: TGTGCCAGCAGTTTCCAGCGGGAGTTTGTGGACGAGCAGTACTTC

V gene: TRBV5-1
D gene: .
clone size: .
CDR3 length: 15
J gene: TRBJ1-1
CDR3 protein: CASSLVDSMNTEAFF
CDR3 DNA: TGCGCCAGCAGCTTGGTAGACTCCATGAACACTGAAGCTTTCTTT